The sequence of this T cell receptor (beta chain) was determined in a study of blood T cell repertoires in COVID-19 (dated by TCRdb to about 2020). Some background on the complete study: The collaborator samples originated in the United States, Italy and Spain and spanned the acute and convalescent phases of COVID-19. The dataset comprised deeply sampled blood TCRbeta repertoires from subjects exposed to, actively infected with, or recovered from COVID-19. A freely available public database, intended as a resource for researchers studying the immune response to SARS-CoV-2, is where the repertoires were released. Where available, HLA class I and class II types were obtained from metadata supplied by the sample provider rather than from assay-based typing. The prospective study material was composed of cDNA or gDNA derived from T cells, B-cell-depleted T cells, or PBMCs. Nearly every sample came with metadata listing a de-identified subject ID, COVID-19 status, age in years and sex. The samples were drawn from two sources: the first 160 participants of the ongoing ImmuneRACE study, and 1,200 or so subjects contributed by 6 global collaborators. The paper as a whole reports these results and caveats: How much clinical and demographic metadata was included differed by source and by participant, and the metadata was provided uncurated.

A second Seattle source provided samples from volunteer blood donors who had recovered from COVID-19. Whole blood was collected in K2EDTA tubes by collaborating institutions according to the institutions' own protocols. Collaborator samples were shipped for TCRbeta analysis as frozen whole blood, isolated PBMCs, or DNA extracted from either sample type. CDR1 and CDR2 (SNHLY, FYNNEI) derive from the germline V gene. Including cysteine and phenylalanine, the CDR3 has 15 amino acids. Only the CDR3 portion is preserved as DNA: 45 bases, with reading frame beginning at the first base. V and J lose 1 base and 0 bases, and a span of 9 bases separates them. A word on this clone: Its antigen is unknown. Nothing much larger sits one base from this clone, and base qualities are not available.

TCRbeta CDR3 regions were amplified from genomic DNA using the immunoSEQ Assay, a bias-controlled multiplex PCR. In the paper's pipeline: Nucleated cell counts per sample were estimated from amplification of reference gene primers within the assay. Sequence reads were collapsed and filtered to measure the absolute abundance of every unique TCRbeta CDR3 rearrangement. For each sample, productive Simpson clonality was calculated by taking the square root of Simpson's diversity index across productive rearrangements. TCRdb obtained this table from immuneACCESS and retained in-frame rearrangements with V and J assigned. These tables miss some clones; where compared with another copy, unresolved V genes account for less than half of the shortfall, and the remainder is unexplained. The V and J calls and clone size come from that table; D and trimming were worked out from the DNA. The sample table lists 250,000 or so clones, roughly 84% of them with a count of one. About 1.6% of the sample belongs to the ten largest clones.

This sequence originates from a woman aged 40 to 55 who had recovered from COVID-19. Sequencing input: peripheral blood. Recombination joined TRBV2 with TRBJ1-2; the D segment cannot be called with confidence. The nucleotide sequence reads as follows: TGTGCCAGCAGTGAAGTTAGAGCGGCTAACTATGGCTACACCTTC. Its protein reads: CASSEVRAANYGYTF.